This T cell receptor beta chain derives from a study of T cell responses to AZD1222 COVID-19 vaccine. In the case of this clone: Antigen specificity is unknown.

Measured with immunoSEQ multiplex PCR; TCRdb has only the in-frame clones, and not every one. This table has about 130,000 clones, approximately 90% appearing once. This CDR3 comprises 16 residues. Deletions cut 3 bases from V and 0 bases from J, with 13 bases between. The V gene's germline CDR1 is MRHNA and CDR2 SNTAGT. Findings and limits, study-wide: Nearly half of spike-specific TCRs reportedly target variant regions that are unmutated in the B.1.351 and B.1.1.7 variants. After two AZD1222 doses, spike-specific TCR breadth and depth rose versus day 0. The donors showed a predominance of white British ancestry and of females, with possible underestimation of clonal diversity.

This clonotype originated in an adult in good health. The sequenced sample was peripheral blood, obtained on day 0 of AZD1222 vaccination. V gene TRBV6-4 combines with J gene TRBJ2-3; D tentatively reads TRBD1 or TRBD2 (5 bases each). The CDR3, as DNA: TGTGCCAGCAGTGAACGAGGGGCGTCTAGCACAGATACGCAGTATTTT. As protein: CASSERGASSTDTQYF.